The 27 T cell receptor beta chains given below trace back to one sample, sequenced in a study of OX40 agonist ivuxolimab in advanced cancers. TCRdb's copy holds only in-frame clones and misses some; the assay was immunoSEQ multiplex PCR. Seen here are some 74,000 clones, about nine tenths observed once, and the top ten hold more than 5.5%. The sequences come from CD4+ or CD8+ T cells sorted from blood, collected in a trial of the OX40 agonist ivuxolimab. Every receptor here comes from an adult with an advanced solid tumor such as melanoma, head and neck, liver or kidney cancer.

V usage is TRBV30 and J usage is TRBJ2-5; the match to TRBD1 covers 7 bases. Germline loops: CDR1 GTSNPN, CDR2 SVGIG (reference sequence). The CDR3 totals 12 residues. V lost 3 bases, J lost 5 bases, and 3 bases stayed unmatched. CDR3 residues: CAWRTGMETQYF. The DNA for the CDR3 is TGTGCCTGGAGGACAGGGATGGAGACCCAGTACTTC. Variable domain in full (rest from reference TRBV30 and TRBJ2-5): SQTIHQWPATLVQPVGSPLSLECTVEGTSNPNLYWYRQAAGRGLQLLFYSVGIGQISSEVPQNLSASRPQDRQFILSSKKLLLSDSGFYLCAWRTGMETQYFGPGTRLLVL.

J is TRBJ2-2 and V is TRBV18; possibly TRBD1 or TRBD2 for D (5 bases each). The CDR3 is made up of 16 amino acids. Trimming removed 0 bases from V and 4 bases from J, with 12 bases in between. Germline CDR1 is KGHSH and CDR2 is LQKENI. The CDR3 here is CASSPPNAGTTGELFF. The DNA of the CDR3 is TGTGCCAGCTCACCACCGAATGCAGGGACCACCGGGGAGCTGTTTTTT.

The genes are TRBV19 and TRBJ2-2; 8 nucleotides align to TRBD2. The CDR3 length is 15 residues. Trimming cost V 5 bases and J 5 bases; bases outside gene matches: 7. Germline V gene lookup returns CDR1 LNHDA and CDR2 SQIVND (reference sequence). The CDR3 protein is CASSSGLDRTGELFF. The CDR3 DNA is TGTGCCAGTAGTTCGGGACTAGATCGGACCGGGGAGCTGTTTTTT.

This chain uses TRBV7-9 with TRBJ2-1, with 7 bases that match TRBD2. The J segment lost 8 bases and the V segment lost 2 bases, leaving 12 bases of the junction unmatched. Germline CDR1 is SEHNR and CDR2 is FQNEAQ (reference sequence). The CDR3 totals 16 residues. The CDR3 sequence: CASSLSRLAFSDEQFF. The CDR3 DNA reads TGTGCCAGCAGCTTATCTCGACTAGCTTTCTCCGATGAGCAGTTCTTC. The entire variable domain, with the rest obtained from reference TRBV7-9 and TRBJ2-1, is as follows: DTGVSQNPRHKITKRGQNVTFRCDPISEHNRLYWYRQTLGQGPEFLTYFQNEAQLEKSRLLSDRFSAERPKGSFSTLEIQRTEQGDSAMYLCASSLSRLAFSDEQFFGPGTRLTVL.

This clone has just one count. The chain carries TRBV9 and TRBJ2-1; tentative D call: TRBD1 (6 bases). The CDR3 has 14 residues. CDR1 is SGDLS and CDR2 is YYNGEE in the germline V gene. V lost 4 bases to trimming and J lost 6 bases, with 14 bases between them. Written as DNA, the CDR3 is TGTGCCAGCAGCTTAAGACAGGTGCCCAATGAGCAGTTCTTC. Residues: CASSLRQVPNEQFF.

This rearrangement joins TRBV5-1 to TRBJ2-7; D possibly corresponds to TRBD2 (6 bases). The germline V gene encodes CDR1 SGHRS and CDR2 YFSETQ. Trimming pared 3 bases from V and 3 bases from J, leaving 13 bases between. The CDR3 sequence is 14 residues long. For the CDR3, the DNA is TGCGCCAGCAGCTCCCCCGGGACTCTCTACGAGCAGTACTTC. This translates into CASSSPGTLYEQYF.

The chain uses TRBV21-1 and TRBJ1-4; the table's D gene call, TRBD1, was not cross checked with the DNA. TRBV21-1 is an annotated pseudogene. There are 16 residues in the CDR3. The CDR3 region has the DNA TGTGCCAGCAGCAAAAAGCCCGGGACAGGGGATGAAAAACTGTTTTTT. Its translation is CASSKKPGTGDEKLFF.

This chain joins TRBV5-5 and TRBJ2-7, with no clear D. In germline, CDR1 is SGHKS, CDR2 YYEKEE (reference sequence). V dropped 2 bases and J dropped 7 bases, with 19 bases sitting between them. CDR3 length: 15 residues. CDR3 in amino acids: CASSFIPPPREEQYF. DNA of the CDR3: TGTGCCAGCAGCTTCATTCCTCCACCCCGCGAGGAGCAGTACTTC.

J is TRBJ2-1 and V is TRBV6-1; the match to TRBD2 covers 9 bases. From germline, CDR1 is MNHNS and CDR2 SASEGT. The CDR3 length is 17 residues. J gave up 9 bases and V 2 bases, and 14 bases lay outside the gene matches. CDR3 DNA sequence: TGTGCCAGCAGTGAATATATGAGTGCTAGCGGGATGGGTGAGCAGTTCTTC. As protein: CASSEYMSASGMGEQFF.

The gene calls are TRBV7-3 and TRBJ2-7, with TRBD2 matching 12 bases. The CDR3 runs 16 residues. Germline V gene lookup returns CDR1 SGHTA and CDR2 FQGTGA. J lost 0 bases, V lost 6 bases, and 6 bases had no gene match. The CDR3 coding sequence is TGTGCCAGCAGTTCAACTAGCGGGGGGCCCTCCTACGAGCAGTACTTC. It is translated as CASSSTSGGPSYEQYF.

The chain joins TRBV18 to TRBJ2-3; 7 bases agree with TRBD2. The J segment lost 4 bases and the V segment lost 0 bases, leaving 7 bases of the junction unmatched. Germline assignment: CDR1 KGHSH and CDR2 LQKENI. The CDR3 spans 16 residues. The CDR3 nucleotides read TGTGCCAGCTCACCACCGAACGTCCGGGGGGCAGATACGCAGTATTTT. As protein: CASSPPNVRGADTQYF.

The CDR3 coding sequence is TGTGCCAGCAGACGGGACATGACGTATGGCTACACCTTC. Protein product: CASRRDMTYGYTF. This chain joins TRBV2 and TRBJ1-2; D may be TRBD1 (6 bases). V was shortened by 6 bases and J by 5 bases, with 13 bases between the two germline ends. The CDR3 has 13 residues. The germline V gene encodes CDR1 SNHLY and CDR2 FYNNEI.

The chain uses TRBV28 and TRBJ2-6; 11 nucleotides line up with TRBD1. J was trimmed by 2 bases and V by 6 bases; bases with no gene match: 6. From germline, CDR1 is MDHEN and CDR2 SYDVKM. The CDR3 extends over 17 amino acids. As DNA, the CDR3 is TGTGCCAGCAGCCGATGGACAGGGGGCGCTGGGGCCAACGTCCTGACTTTC. Encoded protein: CASSRWTGGAGANVLTF.

The genes are TRBV2 and TRBJ1-1, with unresolved D. V was shortened by 5 bases and J by 0 bases, with 13 bases between the two germline ends. CDR1 is SNHLY and CDR2 is FYNNEI in the germline V gene. The CDR3 runs to 15 residues. The CDR3: CASSSGRRVNTEAFF. The CDR3 nucleotides are TGTGCCAGCAGTTCCGGGAGAAGGGTGAACACTGAAGCTTTCTTT.

The chain uses TRBV7-3 and TRBJ2-5; 10 bases align to TRBD2. With the DNA end fitting TRBJ2-7 better, the J assignment may be wrong. Germline V gene lookup returns CDR1 SGHTA and CDR2 FQGTGA. The CDR3 spans 14 residues. The CDR3 sequence: CAGEAGGPSGEQYF. CDR3 DNA: TGTGCCGGGGAAGCGGGAGGGCCCTCGGGCGAGCAGTACTTC.

The gene calls are TRBV10-3 and TRBJ1-3; the D gene is possibly TRBD1 (5 bases). The ends were cut back, 8 bases at V and 4 bases at J, with 15 bases in the middle. The CDR3 length is 14 residues. CDR1 ENHRY and CDR2 SYGVKD come from the germline V gene. The CDR3, as DNA: TGTGCCATCCGGTCGGGACCAGAGGGAAACACCATATATTTT. Translated, it gives CAIRSGPEGNTIYF.

The chain joins TRBV10-3 to TRBJ2-6, with no clear D. Trimming stripped 0 bases from V and 4 bases from J, with 13 bases between. Germline CDR1 is ENHRY and CDR2 is SYGVKD. The CDR3 contains 17 residues. The CDR3 nucleotides are TGTGCCATCAGTGAGTCTCCGGCGGCAGGAGGGGCCAACGTCCTGACTTTC. This codes for CAISESPAAGGANVLTF.

V gene TRBV4-1 combines with J gene TRBJ2-7, with D perhaps matching TRBD1 (6 bases). The V gene lost 3 bases and the J gene lost 1 base, with 16 bases spanning the gap. This CDR3 has 16 amino acids. From germline, CDR1 is MGHRA and CDR2 YSYEKL. The CDR3 sequence: CASSHLSSGTSYEQYF. Written as DNA, the CDR3 is TGCGCCAGCAGCCACCTCAGTTCCGGGACATCCTACGAGCAGTACTTC.

This clone turned up a few times. V usage is TRBV10-1 and J usage is TRBJ2-2; D uncertain. CDR3 length equals 16 residues. The V gene's germline CDR1 is WNHNN and CDR2 SYGVQD (reference sequence). The V end was cut by 2 bases, the J end by 0 bases, with 10 bases between. CDR3 nucleotide sequence: TGCGCCAGCAGTGAGGTGGCATCAGCGAACACCGGGGAGCTGTTTTTT. It translates to CASSEVASANTGELFF.

This clone appeared a single time. This chain connects TRBV27 to TRBJ2-7, with 11 bases matching TRBD2. V shed 4 bases, J shed 3 bases, and the junction held 8 bases outside the gene matches. There are 16 residues in the CDR3. The V gene's germline CDR1 is MNHEY and CDR2 SMNVEV (reference sequence). CDR3 in amino acids: CASSWGLAEKGYEQYF. In nucleotides, the CDR3 is TGTGCCAGCAGTTGGGGACTAGCGGAGAAGGGCTACGAGCAGTACTTC.

This rearrangement joins TRBV10-2 to TRBJ1-2; maybe TRBD1 (6 bases). V gave up 8 bases and J gave up 7 bases, with 11 bases separating them. Germline V gene data show CDR1 as WSHSY and CDR2 as SAAADI. The CDR3 contains 11 residues. CDR3: CASEGGAGYTF. In DNA form, the CDR3 reads TGCGCCAGCGAAGGGGGTGCTGGCTACACCTTC.

The V call is TRBV5-1, the J call TRBJ2-1; 8 bases fit TRBD1. The germline V gene encodes CDR1 SGHRS and CDR2 YFSETQ. V shed 2 bases and J 6 bases; nucleotides not matched to a gene: 10. The CDR3 consists of 16 residues. DNA for the CDR3: TGCGCCAGCAGCTTAAATGGACAGGGCTCGGGCAATGAGCAGTTCTTC. As protein: CASSLNGQGSGNEQFF.

The chain is built from TRBV4-2 and TRBJ1-3; D is unclear. V was cut by 1 base and J by 0 bases, with 13 bases left in between. The germline gives CDR1 LGHNA, CDR2 YNFKEQ. This CDR3 is 17 amino acids long. DNA for the CDR3: TGTGCCAGCAGCCAAGTAAGGTCCGGGAGCTCTGGAAACACCATATATTTT. Residues: CASSQVRSGSSGNTIYF.

The CDR3 nucleotides are TGCGCCAGCAGCGCGCTGACTAGCGGGCAAGAGACCCAGTACTTC. Its translation: CASSALTSGQETQYF. The chain employs TRBV5-1 and TRBJ2-5; 10 bases map to TRBD2. Germline V CDR1 and CDR2: SGHRS, YFSETQ. The CDR3 covers 15 residues. V lost 4 bases and J lost 2; bases outside the gene matches: 5. Full variable domain (remainder filled in from reference TRBV5-1 and TRBJ2-5): KAGVTQTPRYLIKTRGQQVTLSCSPISGHRSVSWYQQTPGQGLQFLFEYFSETQRNKGNFPGRFSGRQFSNSRSEMNVSTLELGDSALYLCASSALTSGQETQYFGPGTRLLVL.

This sequence joins TRBV6-5 and TRBJ2-7; D is unresolved. The CDR3 has 13 residues. V was clipped by 0 bases and J by 6 bases, with 9 bases between them. The germline V gene encodes CDR1 MNHEY and CDR2 SVGAGI. The CDR3 sequence is CASSYSDGFEQYF. The DNA of the CDR3 is TGTGCCAGCAGTTACTCGGACGGGTTCGAGCAGTACTTC.

The chain is built from TRBV27 and TRBJ2-5, with TRBD1 identical over 8 bases. Germline loops: CDR1 MNHEY, CDR2 SMNVEV (reference sequence). Germline trimming cut 5 bases from V and 4 bases from J; bases unmatched to any gene: 12. CDR3 length: 16 residues. The CDR3 region is CASSPLDRAFGETQYF. The CDR3 coding sequence is TGTGCCAGCAGTCCCCTGGACAGGGCGTTTGGAGAGACCCAGTACTTC.

The rearrangement joins TRBV6-5 to TRBJ2-7; 10 bases match TRBD2. Germline CDR1 reads MNHEY; CDR2 reads SVGAGI. Germline trimming cut 6 bases from V and 7 bases from J; bases unmatched to any gene: 12. This CDR3 is built from 15 residues. CDR3 sequence reads: CASSRGRTSGLEQYF. In DNA, the CDR3 is TGTGCCAGCAGCCGAGGGAGGACTAGCGGTTTGGAGCAGTACTTC.